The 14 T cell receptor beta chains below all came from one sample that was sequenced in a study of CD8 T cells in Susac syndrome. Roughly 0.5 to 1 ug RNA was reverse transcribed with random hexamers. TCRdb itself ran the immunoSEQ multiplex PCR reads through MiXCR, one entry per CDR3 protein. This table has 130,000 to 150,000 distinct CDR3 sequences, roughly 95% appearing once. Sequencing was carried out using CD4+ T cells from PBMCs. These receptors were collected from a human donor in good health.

CDR3 coding DNA: TGTGCCAGCAGTTACTCGGGGGGCAATCAGCCCCAGCATTTT. Translated: CASSYSGGNQPQHF. This chain connects TRBV6-6 to TRBJ1-5, with D possibly being TRBD1 (5 bases). Germline CDR1 and CDR2: MNHNY and SVGAGI (reference sequence). The CDR3 contains 14 residues. V was clipped by 0 bases and J by 2 bases, with 5 bases between them.

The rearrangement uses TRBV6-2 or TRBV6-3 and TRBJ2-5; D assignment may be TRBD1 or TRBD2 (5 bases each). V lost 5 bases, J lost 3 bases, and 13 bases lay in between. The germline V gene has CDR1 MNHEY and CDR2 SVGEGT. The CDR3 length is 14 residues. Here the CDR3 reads CASSTRDGKETQYF. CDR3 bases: TGTGCCAGCAGTACCCGGGACGGGAAAGAGACCCAGTACTTC.

CDR3 sequence reads: CASSLYQGGTDTQYF. The CDR3 DNA sequence: TGCGCCAGCAGCTTGTACCAGGGTGGAACAGATACGCAGTATTTT. This chain joins TRBV5-1 and TRBJ2-3, with D tentatively TRBD1 (5 bases). The germline V gene encodes CDR1 SGHRS and CDR2 YFSETQ. Deletions cut 1 base from V and 3 bases from J, with 12 bases between. The CDR3 consists of 15 residues.

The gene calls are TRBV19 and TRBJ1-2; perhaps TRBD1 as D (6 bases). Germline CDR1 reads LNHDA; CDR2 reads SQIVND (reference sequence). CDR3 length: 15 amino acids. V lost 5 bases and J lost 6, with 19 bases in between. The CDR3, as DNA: TGTGCCAGTAGTTCCACAGTGGGAGGGGGAAATGGCTACACCTTC. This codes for CASSSTVGGGNGYTF.

The CDR3 loop reads CASSPQGGHTDTQYF. The CDR3, as DNA: TGTGCCAGCAGCCCACAGGGTGGACACACAGATACGCAGTATTTT. The J gene is TRBJ2-3, the V gene TRBV5-4, with D maybe TRBD1 (6 bases). Deletions cut 4 bases from V and 2 bases from J, with 14 bases between. This CDR3 has 15 residues. CDR1 is SGHNT and CDR2 is YYREEE in the germline V gene (reference sequence).

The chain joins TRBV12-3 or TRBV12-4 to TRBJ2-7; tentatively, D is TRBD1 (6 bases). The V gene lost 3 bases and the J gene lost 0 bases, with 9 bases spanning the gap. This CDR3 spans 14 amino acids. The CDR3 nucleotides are TGTGCCAGCAGTTTGTACAGGGACTCCTACGAGCAGTACTTC. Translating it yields CASSLYRDSYEQYF.

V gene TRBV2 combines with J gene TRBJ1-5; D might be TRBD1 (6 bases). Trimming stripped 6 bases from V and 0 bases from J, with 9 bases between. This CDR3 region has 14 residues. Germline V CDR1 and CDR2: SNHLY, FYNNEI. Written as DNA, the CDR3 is TGTGCCAGCAGAACAGGGCTTAGCAATCAGCCCCAGCATTTT. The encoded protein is CASRTGLSNQPQHF.

CDR3 protein: CAISEGQALNYGYTF. CDR3 coding DNA: TGTGCCATCAGTGAAGGACAGGCGCTCAACTATGGCTACACCTTC. The rearrangement joins TRBV10-3 to TRBJ1-2; the match to TRBD1 covers 7 bases. Germline V gene lookup returns CDR1 ENHRY and CDR2 SYGVKD. After removal of 3 bases from V and 2 bases from J, the junction contained 6 bases not matched to a gene. The CDR3 is 15 residues long.

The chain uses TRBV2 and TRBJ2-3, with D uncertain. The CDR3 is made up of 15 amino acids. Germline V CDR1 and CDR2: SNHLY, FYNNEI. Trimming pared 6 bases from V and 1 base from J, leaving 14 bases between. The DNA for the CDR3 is TGTGCCAGCAGAGACCACGGGTTAGGCACAGATACGCAGTATTTT. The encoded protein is CASRDHGLGTDTQYF.

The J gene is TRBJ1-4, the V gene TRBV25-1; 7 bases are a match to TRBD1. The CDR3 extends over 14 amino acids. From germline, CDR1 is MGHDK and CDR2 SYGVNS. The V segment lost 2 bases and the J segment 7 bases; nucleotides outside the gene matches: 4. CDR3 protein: CASSEAGQIEKLFF. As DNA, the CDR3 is TGTGCCAGCAGTGAAGCGGGACAGATTGAAAAACTGTTTTTT.

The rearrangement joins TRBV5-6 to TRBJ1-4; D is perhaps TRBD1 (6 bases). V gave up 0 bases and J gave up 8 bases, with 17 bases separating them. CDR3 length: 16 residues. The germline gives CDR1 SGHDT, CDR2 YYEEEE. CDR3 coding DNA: TGTGCCAGCAGCTTGGACGGCATTGGGGGCAGGGAAAAACTGTTTTTT. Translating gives CASSLDGIGGREKLFF.

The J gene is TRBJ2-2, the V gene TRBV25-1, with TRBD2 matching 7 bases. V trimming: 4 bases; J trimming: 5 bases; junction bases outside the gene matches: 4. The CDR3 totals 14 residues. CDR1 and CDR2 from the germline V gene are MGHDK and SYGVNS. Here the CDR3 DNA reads TGTGCCAGCAGTGTCCTCGGGGGGACCGGGGAGCTGTTTTTT. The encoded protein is CASSVLGGTGELFF. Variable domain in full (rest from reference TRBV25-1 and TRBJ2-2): EADIYQTPRYLVIGTGKKITLECSQTMGHDKMYWYQQDPGMELHLIHYSYGVNSTEKGDLSSESTVSRIRTEHFPLTLESARPSHTSQYLCASSVLGGTGELFFGEGSRLTVL.

The CDR3 reads CASSQDRQGAQETQYF. In DNA form, the CDR3 reads TGCGCCAGCAGCCAAGATCGACAGGGGGCACAAGAGACCCAGTACTTC. This chain links TRBV4-1 with TRBJ2-5, with TRBD1 matching 10 bases. CDR3 length equals 16 residues. Germline CDR1 is MGHRA and CDR2 is YSYEKL. Unmatched junction bases numbered 3, after V lost 0 bases and J lost 2 bases.

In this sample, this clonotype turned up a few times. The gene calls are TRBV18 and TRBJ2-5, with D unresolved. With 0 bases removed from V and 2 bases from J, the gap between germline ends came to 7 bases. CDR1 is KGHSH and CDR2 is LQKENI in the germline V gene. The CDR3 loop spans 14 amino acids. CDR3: CASSPPTRQETQYF. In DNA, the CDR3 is TGTGCCAGCTCACCACCGACTCGGCAAGAGACCCAGTACTTC.